The next 30 T cell receptor beta chains were all read from a single sample in a study of monozygotic twins with inflammatory bowel disease. TCRdb reworked the 5' RACE reads into one entry per CDR3 protein, no DNA. Its table records about 380,000 distinct CDR3 sequences. Sequencing was carried out using blood. All receptors derive from a human donor with ulcerative colitis or Crohn's disease, or a healthy co-twin of an affected twin (not recorded which).

V and J are TRBV6-1 and TRBJ1-5; TCRdb's D gene call, TRBD1, goes unchecked for lack of DNA. The CDR3 is 15 amino acids. Germline CDR1 reads MNHNS; CDR2 reads SASEGT. This CDR3 reads CASSEYRWTNQPQHF.

The rearrangement uses TRBV18 and TRBJ1-2. Germline V lookup: CDR1 KGHSH, CDR2 LQKENI. This CDR3 region has 14 residues. CDR3 in amino acids: CASSPPEGVYGYTF.

V and J are TRBV19 and TRBJ1-1; TCRdb picks TRBD1, but there is no DNA to check that call. From germline, CDR1 is LNHDA and CDR2 SQIVND (reference sequence). This CDR3 is built from 13 residues. The CDR3 here is CASTYRGGYEAFF.

The V and J genes are TRBV7-2 and TRBJ1-2. The CDR3 is 16 amino acids. Looked up from germline, CDR1 is SGHTA and CDR2 is FQGNSA. The chain's CDR3 is CASSLSCQKVNYGYTF.

The chain employs TRBV11-2 and TRBJ1-3; TCRdb picks TRBD1, but there is no DNA to check that call. Germline CDR1 reads SGHAT; CDR2 reads FQNNGV. This CDR3 comprises 18 residues. The CDR3 is CASSLFRGQGVTGNTIYF.

The chain combines TRBV4-1 with TRBJ2-3; lacking DNA, the TRBD2 call made by TCRdb goes unchecked. Germline CDR1 is MGHRA and CDR2 is YSYEKL. This CDR3 region has 17 residues. The CDR3 region is CASSQERASGVADTQYF.

The CDR3 reads CAISKLAEGTDTQYF. This chain uses TRBV10-3 with TRBJ2-3; TCRdb calls TRBD2, which cannot be checked without DNA. This CDR3 is 15 amino acids long. CDR1 is ENHRY and CDR2 is SYGVKD in the germline V gene.

V is TRBV7-9 and J is TRBJ2-7; lacking DNA, the TRBD1 call made by TCRdb goes unchecked. The CDR3 is 15 amino acids. Germline V CDR1 and CDR2: SEHNR, FQNEAQ (reference sequence). CDR3 sequence reads: CASSPHGTATYEQYF.

V is TRBV5-1 and J is TRBJ1-1; with no DNA, the TCRdb D assignment of TRBD1 cannot be verified. Germline values: CDR1 SGHRS, CDR2 YFSETQ. The CDR3 consists of 15 residues. The CDR3 reads CASSLFGSGDTEAFF. The full variable domain, rest sourced from reference TRBV5-1 and TRBJ1-1, is KAGVTQTPRYLIKTRGQQVTLSCSPISGHRSVSWYQQTPGQGLQFLFEYFSETQRNKGNFPGRFSGRQFSNSRSEMNVSTLELGDSALYLCASSLFGSGDTEAFFGQGTRLTVV.

The chain joins TRBV18 to TRBJ1-2; the TRBD1 assignment by TCRdb is unverifiable without DNA. There are 14 residues in the CDR3. Germline V CDR1 and CDR2: KGHSH, LQKENI. The CDR3 reads CASSPYRDYYGYTF. Variable domain in full (rest from reference TRBV18 and TRBJ1-2): NAGVMQNPRHLVRRRGQEARLRCSPMKGHSHVYWYRQLPEEGLKFMVYLQKENIIDESGMPKERFSAEFPKEGPSILRIQQVVRGDSAAYFCASSPYRDYYGYTFGSGTRLTVV.

This rearrangement joins TRBV12-3 or TRBV12-4 to TRBJ1-3. This CDR3 spans 12 amino acids. This CDR3 is CASSFGGNTIYF.

The chain links TRBV7-2 to TRBJ1-1. The CDR3 sequence is 14 residues long. Germline V gives CDR1 SGHTA, CDR2 FQGNSA. This CDR3 reads CASSSIGRDTEAFF.

This sequence joins TRBV5-1 and TRBJ1-3. The CDR3 is 16 residues long. Germline CDR1 is SGHRS and CDR2 is YFSETQ. This CDR3 reads CASSLSNLGTGNTIYF. Complete variable domain (other parts from reference TRBV5-1 and TRBJ1-3): KAGVTQTPRYLIKTRGQQVTLSCSPISGHRSVSWYQQTPGQGLQFLFEYFSETQRNKGNFPGRFSGRQFSNSRSEMNVSTLELGDSALYLCASSLSNLGTGNTIYFGEGSWLTVV.

This chain uses TRBV10-2 with TRBJ1-6; lacking DNA, the TRBD1 call made by TCRdb goes unchecked. CDR1 WSHSY and CDR2 SAAADI come from the germline V gene. CDR3 length: 15 amino acids. The CDR3 reads CASRERTGINSPLHF.

The chain links TRBV5-6 to TRBJ2-3. Germline V gene sequence: CDR1 SGHDT, CDR2 YYEEEE. The CDR3 extends over 16 amino acids. The CDR3 reads CASSWKKLSSTDMQYF.

The chain recombines TRBV27 with TRBJ2-1; no DNA is available, so the TRBD1 call from TCRdb remains unchecked. The V gene's germline CDR1 is MNHEY and CDR2 SMNVEV (reference sequence). This CDR3 comprises 13 residues. The CDR3 sequence is CASSRQGGDEQFF.

The CDR3 sequence: CASSQDEGRGGELFF. This chain uses TRBV4-2 with TRBJ2-2; the D gene TCRdb calls, TRBD1, cannot be checked with no DNA. CDR1 LGHNA and CDR2 YNFKEQ come from the germline V gene. The CDR3 covers 15 residues.

Here the CDR3 reads CASSLGLAGQDTQYF. The chain couples TRBV4-3 to TRBJ2-3; the TCRdb D gene call, TRBD2, has no DNA to confirm it. Germline lookup yields CDR1 LGHNA and CDR2 YSLEER. The CDR3 spans 15 residues.

CDR3 sequence: CSGLAGGAKNIQYF. V is TRBV20-1 and J is TRBJ2-4; with no DNA, the TCRdb D assignment of TRBD2 cannot be verified. CDR1 and CDR2 (germline): DFQATT, SNEGSKA (reference sequence). The CDR3 spans 14 residues.

The V gene is TRBV24-1, the J gene TRBJ2-1; TCRdb's D gene call, TRBD2, goes unchecked for lack of DNA. There are 14 residues in the CDR3. The germline V gene has CDR1 KGHDR and CDR2 SFDVKD. The CDR3 is CATSTSGPYNEQFF.

The chain links TRBV21-1 to TRBJ2-1; checking the TCRdb D call of TRBD1 is not possible without DNA. TRBV21-1 is a listed pseudogene. This CDR3 is built from 17 residues. The CDR3 spells CASSSRDRGRSDNEQFF.

This chain connects TRBV9 to TRBJ1-2. Germline CDR1 SGDLS, CDR2 YYNGEE. The CDR3 covers 16 residues. The CDR3 loop reads CASSPGDYPSNYGYTF.

The chain couples TRBV10-3 to TRBJ1-2; without DNA, the TCRdb call of TRBD1 cannot be checked. From germline, CDR1 is ENHRY and CDR2 SYGVKD. The CDR3 has 13 residues. The CDR3 reads CAIRWTGGYGYTF.

The rearrangement joins TRBV27 to TRBJ2-3; TCRdb's D call, TRBD2, is unchecked because there is no DNA. The CDR3 has 15 residues. In germline, CDR1 is MNHEY, CDR2 SMNVEV (reference sequence). The CDR3 here is CAVQRGWSSTDTQYF.

The chain links TRBV11-2 to TRBJ2-5. Per germline, CDR1 SGHAT and CDR2 FQNNGV. The CDR3 covers 14 residues. CDR3 region: CASSLVSQQETQYF.

The chain joins TRBV5-6 to TRBJ2-1; the TRBD1 assignment by TCRdb is unverifiable without DNA. Germline values: CDR1 SGHDT, CDR2 YYEEEE. CDR3 length: 15 amino acids. The CDR3 sequence: CASSPGTGSYNEQFF.

The chain has TRBV7-9 and TRBJ2-3; TCRdb calls TRBD2, which cannot be checked without DNA. The CDR3 has 15 residues. Per germline, CDR1 SEHNR and CDR2 FQNEAQ (reference sequence). Here the CDR3 reads CASSLKLGATDTQYF.

J is TRBJ2-2 and V is TRBV11-1; absent DNA, TCRdb's TRBD2 call cannot be checked. Germline CDR1 is SGHAT and CDR2 is FQDESV (reference sequence). This CDR3 contains 18 residues. The CDR3 reads CASSHLTSGGANTGELFF.

The V and J genes are TRBV15 and TRBJ1-2; TCRdb's D call, TRBD1, is unchecked because there is no DNA. In germline, CDR1 is LNHNV, CDR2 YYDKDF (reference sequence). The CDR3 totals 13 residues. The CDR3 here is CATTGVAGDGYTF. Based on the CDR3 plus reference TRBV15 and TRBJ1-2, the full variable domain is DAMVIQNPRYQVTQFGKPVTLSCSQTLNHNVMYWYQQKSSQAPKLLFHYYDKDFNNEADTPDNFQSRRPNTSFCFLDIRSPGLGDTAMYLCATTGVAGDGYTFGSGTRLTVV.

This chain joins TRBV18 and TRBJ1-5; TCRdb selects TRBD1, and the lack of DNA leaves this call unchecked. The CDR3 consists of 18 residues. Looked up from germline, CDR1 is KGHSH and CDR2 is LQKENI. CDR3 in amino acids: CASSTTTLDRNSNQPQHF.